Listed below are T cell receptor beta chains from one sample, sequenced in a study of T-cell reconstitution after alpha-beta-depleted transplantation in children. In TCRdb, the PCR reads were re-called with MiXCR into one record per CDR3 protein. Seen here are fewer than 550,000 distinct CDR3 sequences, about an eighth observed once, and the top ten hold roughly 15%. Here the sequenced sample was PBMCs, mostly from graft donor cells, taken 180 days after TCRalphabeta/CD19-depleted stem cell transplant. These receptors were obtained from a female patient aged 2 to 10 who had a stem cell transplant for aplastic anemia, so the T cells may come from the graft donor. The CDR3 runs from the conserved cysteine through the conserved F or W.

cdr3_aa v_call
CATHRGQLPWNTEAFF TRBV12-5
CATSRGQGTMNTEAFF TRBV15
CASSPDRGGGYTF TRBV4-3
CSARKDRGFPITDTQYF TRBV20-1
CASSLDPGQPTEAFF TRBV12-3/TRBV12-4
CASGTGGSGANVLTF TRBV6-2/TRBV6-3
CSARDVREGLSYNEQFF TRBV20-1
CASSLEGIFGQGKYGYTF TRBV7-8
CASSHGNNEQFF TRBV6-5
CASSQSVRGGYTF TRBV14
CSAGRGPGYEQFF TRBV20-1
CASSPGLRASEETQYF TRBV5-1
CASSSVLGRNEKLFF TRBV7-2
CASSLGPGQANQPQHF TRBV5-1
CAISESRANVGNSPLHF TRBV10-3
CASSSAGTSYNSPLHF TRBV28
CASSQLGGGSYNEQFF TRBV3-1
CASSLGLAGGAYEQYF TRBV7-2
CASSFGQGAHGYTF TRBV7-8
CASSTGVGEQFF TRBV28
CASSRRAGSGELFF TRBV6-2/TRBV6-3
CASSGPGFNEQFF TRBV6-4
CSATDSNQPQHF TRBV20-1
CASSFLGGGPSEQFF TRBV12-3/TRBV12-4
CASSEAGARAYGYTF TRBV6-1
CASSADRVNTEAFF TRBV12-3/TRBV12-4
CASLPGGDRSYEQYF TRBV28
CASSFPQMNTEAFF TRBV5-5
CASRDREGGYEQYF TRBV6-5
CASSVVGLAGWNEQFF TRBV9
CASSLDLRSNTGELFF TRBV12-3/TRBV12-4
CAIRGGETGFYEQYF TRBV10-3
CASSLRGSNLGTDTQYF TRBV5-4
CASSYPEGNEQFF TRBV6-6
CASSLNRGLEGVETQYF TRBV4-3
CATSDRAGGTDTQYF TRBV24-1
CASNGLPGEQYF TRBV28
CASSLWDRGLNEQFF TRBV5-1
CATSGPGTNNEQFF TRBV15
CASSFSGTQEEKLFF TRBV7-9
CATRAGPPTNEKLFF TRBV15
CSARENRGQHTEAFF TRBV20-1
CASSSVGSEQYF TRBV5-1
CASSPRADDNEQFF TRBV18
CASSLGTGVAEKLFF TRBV7-6
CASSFDRVGGTDTQYF TRBV5-1
CASSFDRQQYF TRBV27
CASSPRQGTQEKLFF TRBV5-5
CSVEVRGLSGTEAFF TRBV29-1
CSAKPAGPGGYTF TRBV20-1
CASSEGLEEKLFF TRBV28
CASSQDGTGADTQYF TRBV4-3
CASIQVETLLKNIQYF TRBV4-2
CATSDRGYRQPQHF TRBV24-1
CASSLASGSGIYEQYF TRBV7-2
CASSGGTLGSSYNEQFF TRBV5-1